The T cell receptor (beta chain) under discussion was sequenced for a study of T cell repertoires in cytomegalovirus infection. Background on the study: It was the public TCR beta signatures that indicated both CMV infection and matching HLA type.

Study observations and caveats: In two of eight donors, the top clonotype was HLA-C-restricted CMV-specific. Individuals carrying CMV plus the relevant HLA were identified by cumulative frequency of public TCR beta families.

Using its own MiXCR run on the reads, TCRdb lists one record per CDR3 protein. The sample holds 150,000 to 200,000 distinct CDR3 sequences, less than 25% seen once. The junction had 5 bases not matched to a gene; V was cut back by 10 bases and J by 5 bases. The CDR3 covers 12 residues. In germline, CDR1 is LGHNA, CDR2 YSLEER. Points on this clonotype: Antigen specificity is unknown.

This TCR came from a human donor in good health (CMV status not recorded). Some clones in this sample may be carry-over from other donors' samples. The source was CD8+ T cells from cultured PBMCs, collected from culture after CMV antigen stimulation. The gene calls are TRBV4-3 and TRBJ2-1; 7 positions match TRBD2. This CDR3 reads CAILGTNNEQFF. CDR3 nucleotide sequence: TGCGCCATCCTAGGGACTAACAATGAGCAGTTCTTC.